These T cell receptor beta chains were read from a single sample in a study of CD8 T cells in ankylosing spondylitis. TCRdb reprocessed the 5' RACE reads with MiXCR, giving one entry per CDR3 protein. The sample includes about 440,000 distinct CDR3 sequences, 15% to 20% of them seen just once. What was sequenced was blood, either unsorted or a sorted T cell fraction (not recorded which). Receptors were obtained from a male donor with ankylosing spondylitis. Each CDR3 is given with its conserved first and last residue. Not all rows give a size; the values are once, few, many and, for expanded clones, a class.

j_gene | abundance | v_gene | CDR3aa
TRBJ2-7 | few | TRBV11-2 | CASSSGRLQYF
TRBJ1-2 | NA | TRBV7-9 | CASSPGTLLLSNYGYTF
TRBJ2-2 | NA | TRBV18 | CASSPGQGSYTGELFF
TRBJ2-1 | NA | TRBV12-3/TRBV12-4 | CASSQASVEDEQFF
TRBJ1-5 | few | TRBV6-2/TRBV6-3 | CASSYNQGRGQPQHF
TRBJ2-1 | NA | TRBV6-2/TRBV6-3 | CASNRQTDGQFF
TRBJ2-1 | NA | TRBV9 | CASSVGGAGDNEQFF
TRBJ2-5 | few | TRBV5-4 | CASSFPSGGDETQYF
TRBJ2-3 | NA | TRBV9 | CASSPRGDGGDTQYF
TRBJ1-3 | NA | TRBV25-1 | CASSEYKGDPRGNTIYF
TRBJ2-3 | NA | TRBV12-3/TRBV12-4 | CASSLAQIDTQYF
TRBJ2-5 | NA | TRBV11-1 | CASSLEVAGEETQYF
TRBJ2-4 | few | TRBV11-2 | CASSLTPWTGVNAKNIQYF
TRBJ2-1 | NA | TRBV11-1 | CASSLNRLYNEQFF
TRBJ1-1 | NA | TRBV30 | CASLPSTEAFF
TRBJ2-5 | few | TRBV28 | CASSGRARETQYF
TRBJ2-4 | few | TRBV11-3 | CASSPTVDKNIQYF
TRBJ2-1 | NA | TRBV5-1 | CASSSQGAYEQFF
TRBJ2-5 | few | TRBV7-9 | CAGGLDLQETQYF
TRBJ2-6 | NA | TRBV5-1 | CASSLVPVDVTGANVLTF
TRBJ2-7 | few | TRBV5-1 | CASRGDGLEQYF
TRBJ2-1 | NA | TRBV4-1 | CASSQTTGISYNEQFF
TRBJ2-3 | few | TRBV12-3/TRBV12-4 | CASSRTGTSTDTQYF
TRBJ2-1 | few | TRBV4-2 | CASSHLAGTAYNEQFF
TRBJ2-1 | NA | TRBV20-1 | CSAEPTGRGVYNEQFF
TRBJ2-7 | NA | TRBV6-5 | CASSYSNAGGGYEQYF
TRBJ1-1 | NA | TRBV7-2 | CASSSRVVTEAFF
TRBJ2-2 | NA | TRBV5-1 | CASSGGTGDEELFF
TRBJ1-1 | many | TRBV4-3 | CASSQVRNRGNTEAFF
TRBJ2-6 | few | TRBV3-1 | CASSQVLQGAIGANVLTF
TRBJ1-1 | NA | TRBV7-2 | CASRFRSTNTEAFF
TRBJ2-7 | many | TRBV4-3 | CASSHFRDNKYEQYF
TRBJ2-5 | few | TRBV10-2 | CASVRGGFIRQETQYF
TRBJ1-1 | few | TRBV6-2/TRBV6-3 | CASSNLGGGTEAFF
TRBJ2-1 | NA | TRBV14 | CASSSNKEGHKLSSSYNEQFF
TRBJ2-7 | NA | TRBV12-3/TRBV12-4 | CAKGGYEQYF
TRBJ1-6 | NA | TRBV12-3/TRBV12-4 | CASSPSGPDRSPLHF
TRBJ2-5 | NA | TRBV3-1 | CASSLSSSSNQETQYF
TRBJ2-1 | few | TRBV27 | CASSSPGAGEGNEQFF
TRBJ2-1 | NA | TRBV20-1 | CSARDRRGAMYSGSYNEQFF
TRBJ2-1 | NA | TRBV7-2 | CASSLAGRGLTDEQFF
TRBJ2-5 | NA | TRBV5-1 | CASSLEGTSSGETQYF
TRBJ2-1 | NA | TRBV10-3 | CAISESGGVRYSYNEQFF
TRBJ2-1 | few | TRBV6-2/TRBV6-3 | CASSSPSSKGQGEQFF
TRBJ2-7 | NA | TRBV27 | CASRTGVEQYF
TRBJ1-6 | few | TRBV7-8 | CASSLTAKTLRSPLHF
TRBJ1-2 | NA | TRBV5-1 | CASSPAGTYGYTF
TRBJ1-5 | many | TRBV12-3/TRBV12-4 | CASSLRGRNQPQHF
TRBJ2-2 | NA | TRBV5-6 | CASSLVYRDTGELFF
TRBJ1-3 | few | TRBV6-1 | CASSRDRPDTIYF
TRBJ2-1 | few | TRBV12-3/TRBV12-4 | CASIPGTSFYNEQFF